A single sample is the source of the 27 T cell receptor beta chains below, sequenced in a study of response to subunit inactivated influenza vaccine. MiXCR, run by TCRdb on the RT-PCR reads, gives a single entry per CDR3 protein. The repertoire has about 480,000 distinct CDR3 sequences, approximately 11% of them found once; the top ten carry more than 10%. The sequences come from PBMCs from blood, collected about 40 days after vaccination. The receptors were sampled from a man in his fifties who received an inactivated influenza vaccine.

This clonotype was counted between two and nine times. The J gene is TRBJ2-5, the V gene TRBV5-1; TRBD2 agrees at 12 bases. Trimming at V came to 4 bases and at J to 1 base, leaving 2 bases not matched to a gene. Germline V gene sequence: CDR1 SGHRS, CDR2 YFSETQ. This CDR3 is built from 15 residues. This CDR3 is CASSQTSGGQETQYF. As DNA, the CDR3 is TGCGCCAGCAGCCAGACTAGCGGGGGCCAAGAGACCCAGTACTTC.

The CDR3 DNA reads as TGTGCCAGCAGCCCAACAGGGTCGTCCCTGGAAGCTTTCTTT. The encoded protein is CASSPTGSSLEAFF. The J gene is TRBJ1-1, the V gene TRBV3-1; D may be TRBD1 (6 bases). This CDR3 region has 14 residues. Per germline, CDR1 LGHDT and CDR2 YNNKEL (reference sequence). Trimming stripped 4 bases from V and 8 bases from J, with 17 bases between. The complete variable domain, with remaining parts taken from reference TRBV3-1 and TRBJ1-1, reads DTAVSQTPKYLVTQMGNDKSIKCEQNLGHDTMYWYKQDSKKFLKIMFSYNNKELIINETVPNRFSPKSPDKAHLNLHINSLELGDSAVYFCASSPTGSSLEAFFGQGTRLTVV.

The J gene is TRBJ2-3, the V gene TRBV28, with D possibly matching TRBD2 (5 bases). The CDR3 runs to 15 residues. V lost 0 bases, J lost 0 bases, and 7 bases lay in between. Germline V CDR1 and CDR2: MDHEN, SYDVKM. The CDR3 sequence: CASSLWGSSTDTQYF. The CDR3 bases are TGTGCCAGCAGTTTATGGGGGAGTAGCACAGATACGCAGTATTTT.

V gene TRBV28 combines with J gene TRBJ2-5, with 15 bases matching TRBD2. This CDR3 spans 16 amino acids. V was pared by 7 bases and J by 2 bases, with 5 bases of the junction left unmatched. Germline V gene sequence: CDR1 MDHEN, CDR2 SYDVKM. The CDR3 nucleotides are TGTGCCAGCACCGCCGGGACTAGCGGGAGGCAAGAGACCCAGTACTTC. Translating it yields CASTAGTSGRQETQYF.

This clonotype occurred many times. The rearrangement links TRBV4-3 to TRBJ1-6; maybe TRBD1 (6 bases). The CDR3 totals 15 residues. Trimming cost V 1 base and J 4 bases, with 8 bases left between them. The germline CDR1 and CDR2 sequences are LGHNA and YSLEER. The CDR3 loop is CASSQGGQYNSPLHF. In nucleotides, the CDR3 is TGCGCCAGCAGCCAAGGAGGACAGTATAATTCACCCCTCCACTTT.

This clonotype was picked up many times. The chain combines TRBV11-2 with TRBJ2-4; TRBD2 agrees at 11 bases. The CDR3 runs to 17 residues. Germline V CDR1 and CDR2: SGHAT, FQNNGV. The J segment lost 0 bases and the V segment lost 5 bases, leaving 6 bases of the junction unmatched. The CDR3: CASSPLTSGVAKNIQYF. The CDR3, as DNA: TGTGCCAGCAGCCCGTTGACTAGCGGGGTAGCCAAAAACATTCAGTACTTC. Supplemented by reference TRBV11-2 and TRBJ2-4, the full variable domain reads EAGVAQSPRYKIIEKRQSVAFWCNPISGHATLYWYQQILGQGPKLLIQFQNNGVVDDSQLPKDRFSAERLKGVDSTLKIQPAKLEDSAVYLCASSPLTSGVAKNIQYFGAGTRLSVL.

This clonotype was detected many times. The chain joins TRBV7-9 to TRBJ1-1, with D unclear. The CDR3 has 13 residues. Per the germline V gene, CDR1 is SEHNR and CDR2 is FQNEAQ (reference sequence). V was clipped by 2 bases and J by 1 base, with 5 bases between them. CDR3 protein: CASSLTRNTEAFF. The DNA of the CDR3 is TGTGCCAGCAGCTTAACAAGGAACACTGAAGCTTTCTTT.

The sample holds many counts of this clonotype. V is TRBV5-1 and J is TRBJ2-1; tentative D call: TRBD2 (5 bases). The length of the CDR3 is 15 residues. Germline loops: CDR1 SGHRS, CDR2 YFSETQ. Trimming cost V 0 bases and J 4 bases, with 11 bases left between them. This chain's CDR3 is CASSLAGGLYNEQFF. For the CDR3, the DNA is TGCGCCAGCAGCTTGGCCGGTGGACTGTACAATGAGCAGTTCTTC.

This chain uses TRBV6-1 with TRBJ1-1; D remains unclear. V was pared by 3 bases and J by 1 base, with 6 bases between. The CDR3 sequence is 13 residues long. The germline V gene encodes CDR1 MNHNS and CDR2 SASEGT. This CDR3 is CASSERENTEAFF. CDR3 DNA sequence: TGTGCCAGCAGTGAGCGGGAGAACACTGAAGCTTTCTTT.

This clonotype has more than one count but fewer than ten. J is TRBJ1-4 and V is TRBV3-1, with a possible D match to TRBD1 (5 bases). V lost 4 bases and J lost 0, with 9 bases in between. Germline lookup yields CDR1 LGHDT and CDR2 YNNKEL (reference sequence). There are 15 residues in the CDR3. The CDR3 DNA sequence: TGTGCCAGCAGCCGGGGGTATGCAACTAATGAAAAACTGTTTTTT. The encoded protein is CASSRGYATNEKLFF.

The CDR3 region has the DNA TGTGCCAGCAGTGGGGACAGGAGTTACACAGATACGCAGTATTTT. Protein: CASSGDRSYTDTQYF. This chain links TRBV12-3 or TRBV12-4 with TRBJ2-3; 8 nucleotides agree with TRBD1. V trimming: 5 bases; J trimming: 2 bases; junction bases outside the gene matches: 6. The CDR3 covers 15 residues.

This clonotype was found many times. This sequence joins TRBV7-3 and TRBJ2-2, with 8 bases aligning to TRBD1. The V gene's germline CDR1 is SGHTA and CDR2 FQGTGA. There are 17 residues in the CDR3. V dropped 5 bases and J dropped 2; count of bases not matched to a gene: 10. For the CDR3, the DNA is TGTGCCAGCAGCCCCGCGGCCAGGGGGCGAAACACCGGGGAGCTGTTTTTT. It encodes CASSPAARGRNTGELFF.

This clonotype was detected ten times or more. V and J are TRBV12-3 or TRBV12-4 and TRBJ2-7; a possible D gene is TRBD1 (6 bases). The CDR3 loop spans 13 amino acids. V lost 7 bases and J lost 3, with 13 bases in between. The CDR3 region has the DNA TGTGCCAGCACCGCGACAGGAATCTACGAGCAGTACTTC. It specifies CASTATGIYEQYF.

This clonotype was found a few times. This chain connects TRBV7-2 to TRBJ1-6; D uncertain. The length of the CDR3 is 14 residues. Trimming took off 5 bases at V and 10 bases at J, with 15 bases between the two ends. From germline, CDR1 is SGHTA and CDR2 FQGNSA. The CDR3 here is CASSPGRVGSPLHF. The CDR3 DNA follows: TGTGCCAGCAGCCCAGGACGGGTGGGCTCACCCCTCCACTTT.

This clonotype has just a few counts. The chain employs TRBV11-3 and TRBJ2-3, with 9 bases fitting TRBD1. CDR1 is SGHNT, CDR2 YENEEA, per germline. The CDR3 totals 15 residues. The V segment lost 2 bases and the J segment 4 bases; nucleotides outside the gene matches: 4. In DNA form, the CDR3 reads TGTGCCAGCAGCTTATCACAGGGGGCATCAGATACGCAGTATTTT. As protein: CASSLSQGASDTQYF.

The chain is built from TRBV24-1 and TRBJ1-2; D is unresolved. Trimming took 5 bases from V and 8 from J, leaving 17 bases between them. The CDR3 contains 14 residues. The germline V gene has CDR1 KGHDR and CDR2 SFDVKD. Written as DNA, the CDR3 is TGTGCCACCAGTGGAGTAAGCGGGTATCGCGGCTACACCTTC. It specifies CATSGVSGYRGYTF.

In this sample, this clonotype turned up a few times. This chain joins TRBV5-1 and TRBJ2-1; 14 bases align to TRBD2. The CDR3 spans 14 residues. The V gene end was trimmed by 4 bases and the J gene end by 9 bases; junction bases not matched to a gene: 3. Germline CDR1 and CDR2: SGHRS and YFSETQ. The CDR3 spells CASSPGTSGGEQFF. The CDR3 DNA reads as TGCGCCAGCAGCCCGGGGACTAGCGGGGGTGAGCAGTTCTTC.

This clonotype has just a few counts. The J gene is TRBJ1-4, the V gene TRBV7-9; 7 bases align to TRBD1. CDR1 and CDR2 from the germline V gene are SEHNR and FQNEAQ (reference sequence). The CDR3 contains 12 residues. V dropped 5 bases and J dropped 7; count of bases not matched to a gene: 1. CDR3 protein: CASSRDSEKLFF. The CDR3 DNA reads as TGTGCCAGCAGCCGGGACAGTGAAAAACTGTTTTTT.

This sequence joins TRBV20-1 and TRBJ1-2; 7 bases map to TRBD1. With V trimmed by 5 bases and J by 0 bases, 9 bases remained unmatched. The germline V gene encodes CDR1 DFQATT and CDR2 SNEGSKA (reference sequence). This CDR3 spans 15 amino acids. The CDR3 loop is CSAGQQGPPNYGYTF. As DNA, the CDR3 is TGCAGTGCTGGACAACAGGGGCCGCCTAACTATGGCTACACCTTC.

This clonotype was detected a few times. The chain recombines TRBV6-5 with TRBJ1-5, with D possibly TRBD1 on 5 matching bases. CDR1 MNHEY and CDR2 SVGAGI come from the germline V gene. With 2 bases removed from V and 7 bases from J, the gap between germline ends came to 12 bases. The CDR3 runs 14 residues. The CDR3 loop is CASSYPRGGQPQHF. The DNA of the CDR3 is TGTGCCAGCAGTTACCCTCGGGGGGGGCAGCCCCAGCATTTT.

This clonotype was seen only a few times. The rearrangement joins TRBV28 to TRBJ1-5; a weak D match, TRBD1 (5 bases). This CDR3 spans 14 amino acids. The germline V gene encodes CDR1 MDHEN and CDR2 SYDVKM. V gave up 4 bases and J gave up 4 bases, with 11 bases separating them. The CDR3: CASSSEGRNQPQHF. CDR3 DNA: TGTGCCAGCAGTTCCGAGGGGCGAAATCAGCCCCAGCATTTT.

At least ten counts were recorded for this clonotype. The chain recombines TRBV12-3 or TRBV12-4 with TRBJ2-5; TRBD2 might be the D (5 bases). Trimming removed 1 base from V and 3 bases from J, with 15 bases in between. CDR3 length: 16 residues. In nucleotides, the CDR3 is TGTGCCAGCAGTTTAGGTGCTAGCCTATCCAAAGAGACCCAGTACTTC. Translated: CASSLGASLSKETQYF.

In this sample, this clonotype turned up many times. V gene TRBV29-1 combines with J gene TRBJ2-7, with D perhaps matching TRBD2 (6 bases). Germline loops: CDR1 SQVTM, CDR2 ANQGSEA. The CDR3 covers 14 residues. V lost 0 bases and J lost 4, with 13 bases in between. CDR3 amino acids: CSVEERGDGYEQYF. CDR3 nucleotides: TGCAGCGTTGAAGAGCGGGGAGACGGGTACGAGCAGTACTTC.

The chain joins TRBV7-9 to TRBJ2-1; a weak D match, TRBD2 (6 bases). This CDR3 is built from 16 residues. The V gene's germline CDR1 is SEHNR and CDR2 FQNEAQ (reference sequence). V dropped 5 bases and J dropped 3 bases, with 17 bases sitting between them. The CDR3 protein is CASSQTTVEGYNEQFF. The CDR3 nucleotides read TGTGCCAGCAGCCAGACGACAGTGGAGGGCTACAATGAGCAGTTCTTC.

This clonotype was recorded a few times. This sequence joins TRBV20-1 and TRBJ2-7; 7 bases line up with TRBD2. Germline CDR1 DFQATT, CDR2 SNEGSKA (reference sequence). The V and J ends lost 0 bases and 1 base, in that order; junction bases with no gene match: 12. This CDR3 spans 17 amino acids. The CDR3, as DNA: TGCAGTGCTAGAGATTCAAAAGCGGGGTACGGGTCCTACGAGCAGTACTTC. Residues: CSARDSKAGYGSYEQYF.

This clonotype was counted many times. The rearrangement joins TRBV4-1 to TRBJ1-1; D gene ambiguous. This CDR3 has 14 amino acids. V lost 0 bases and J lost 5, with 10 bases in between. Germline V gene data show CDR1 as MGHRA and CDR2 as YSYEKL. In nucleotides, the CDR3 is TGCGCCAGCAGCCAAGATTCCGGACGGACTGAAGCTTTCTTT. Amino acids: CASSQDSGRTEAFF.

This clonotype was observed at least ten times. The chain employs TRBV12-3 or TRBV12-4 and TRBJ2-1, with 7 nucleotides matching TRBD1. The CDR3 sequence is 15 residues long. V lost 5 bases, J lost 0 bases, and 4 bases stayed unmatched. The CDR3 reads CASSGQVRSYNEQFF. The DNA for the CDR3 is TGTGCCAGCAGTGGACAGGTTCGCTCCTACAATGAGCAGTTCTTC.